This T cell receptor (beta chain) was captured in a study of shared clonotypes between healthy human individuals. There were only Caucasian adults among the donors, and all lived in Nashville, Tennessee. The split of CD4+ cells yielded CD45RA+ naive and CD45RA-negative memory subsets. Data came from immunoSEQ multiplex PCR; TCRdb stores just in-frame clones and leaves some out. Here the sample spans over a million clones, less than 99% being singletons. A word on this clone: The antigen is not known.

Study conclusions and caveats: The study drew on few donors, limiting represented genetic and exposure-history diversity.

The ends lost 4 bases at V and 2 bases at J; junction bases unmatched: 3. The CDR3 contains 15 residues. Germline V gene lookup returns CDR1 ENHRY and CDR2 SYGVKD. V and J are TRBV10-3 and TRBJ2-2; TRBD2 matches at 8 bases. This TCR was recovered from a man between 25 and 39 years old in good health. Sequenced input: naive CD4+ T cells sorted from blood. Subset defined: CD45RA+ positively selected. The CDR3 DNA reads as TGTGCCATCAGTGTGGGACTAGTCAACACCGGGGAGCTGTTTTTT. This gives the protein CAISVGLVNTGELFF.